A single sample is the source of the 24 T cell receptor beta chains below, sequenced in a study of human T cells and chemical hapten exposure. As for time point: patch test 3, about 24 weeks after DPC sensitization. Treatment here: therapeutic diphenylcyclopropenone sensitization with weekly scalp DPC. MiXCR, run by TCRdb on the RACE reads, gives a single entry per CDR3 protein. The repertoire consists of 100,000 or so distinct CDR3 sequences, with under 35% occurring once and the leading ten covering approximately 3%. The specimen comprised whole blood, sampled in connection with sensitization to the hapten diphenylcyclopropenone (DPC). All receptors come from a man aged 35-49 years with alopecia areata. Some clones in this sample may be carry-over from other donors' samples.

This clonotype has just a few counts. The CDR3 sequence: CASSFGLAGVETQYF. The CDR3, as DNA: TGTGCCAGCAGCTTCGGACTAGCGGGAGTGGAGACCCAGTACTTC. The chain links TRBV7-2 to TRBJ2-5; TRBD2 aligns across 13 bases. CDR1 SGHTA and CDR2 FQGNSA come from the germline V gene. The CDR3 extends over 15 amino acids. J lost 5 bases, V lost 3 bases, and 3 bases had no gene match.

The table lists this clonotype with a few counts. This chain links TRBV20-1 with TRBJ2-3; D not resolved. V gave up 1 base and J gave up 6 bases, with 11 bases separating them. Germline lookup yields CDR1 DFQATT and CDR2 SNEGSKA (reference sequence). The CDR3 sequence is 13 residues long. CDR3 nucleotides: TGCAGTGCTAGAGTTCTAGTTGGCGATACGCAGTATTTT. Encoded protein: CSARVLVGDTQYF.

The genes are TRBV4-3 and TRBJ2-1; 11 nucleotides agree with TRBD2. V dropped 5 bases and J dropped 13; count of bases not matched to a gene: 7. The CDR3 runs 13 residues. Germline V gives CDR1 LGHNA, CDR2 YSLEER. The CDR3 sequence is CASSAPGTSGQFF. Written as DNA, the CDR3 is TGCGCCAGCAGCGCCCCCGGGACTAGCGGTCAGTTCTTC.

This clonotype was counted a few times. This chain connects TRBV11-1 to TRBJ2-7; D uncertain. V shed 6 bases and J shed 3 bases, with 9 bases lying between them. Per the germline V gene, CDR1 is SGHAT and CDR2 is FQDESV (reference sequence). The CDR3 is 12 residues long. This chain's CDR3 is CASSSGGYEQYV. DNA for the CDR3: TGTGCCAGCAGTTCCGGTGGCTACGAGCAGTACGTC.

This clonotype is judged medium-sized. The chain recombines TRBV7-8 with TRBJ2-3; maybe TRBD1 (7 bases). Trimming shortened V by 5 bases and J by 1 base, and 16 bases separated the two germline ends. The germline V gene encodes CDR1 SGHVS and CDR2 FQNEAQ. This CDR3 has 16 residues. CDR3 coding DNA: TGTGCCAGCAGCCCAGGGGCAGGGGGGTGCACAGATACGCAGTATTTT. Translation: CASSPGAGGCTDTQYF.

The rearrangement links TRBV6-1 to TRBJ1-5; TRBD1 matches 8 bases. The CDR3 consists of 14 residues. The germline CDR1 and CDR2 sequences are MNHNS and SASEGT. V was clipped by 3 bases and J by 4 bases; unmatched bases: 2. For the CDR3, the DNA is TGTGCCAGCAGTGAGGGACAGGTGAATCAGCCCCAGCATTTT. It encodes CASSEGQVNQPQHF.

There are a few counts of this clonotype. The chain combines TRBV5-8 with TRBJ1-5, with D unresolved. This CDR3 contains 11 residues. Germline CDR1 SGHTS, CDR2 YDEGEE. The V end lost 0 bases, the J end lost 5 bases, and 0 bases lay between the germline ends. In nucleotides, the CDR3 is TGTGCCAGCAGCTTGGATCAGCCCCAGCATTTT. Translation: CASSLDQPQHF.

The chain carries TRBV5-1 and TRBJ1-2; TRBD1 aligns across 8 bases. The V gene's germline CDR1 is SGHRS and CDR2 YFSETQ. The CDR3 runs to 14 residues. Unmatched junction bases numbered 4, after V lost 0 bases and J lost 6 bases. Here the CDR3 DNA reads TGCGCCAGCAGCTTGGTCCAGGGGGCGGATGGCTACACCTTC. This translates into CASSLVQGADGYTF.

This clonotype turned up a few times. The chain recombines TRBV5-1 with TRBJ2-3; 8 bases agree with TRBD1. V was pared by 1 base and J by 5 bases, with 6 bases of the junction left unmatched. There are 15 residues in the CDR3. Per germline, CDR1 SGHRS and CDR2 YFSETQ. The CDR3 DNA follows: TGCGCCAGCAGCTTGTGGGACAGGACCTTAGATACGCAGTATTTT. Its translation is CASSLWDRTLDTQYF. Variable domain in full (rest from reference TRBV5-1 and TRBJ2-3): KAGVTQTPRYLIKTRGQQVTLSCSPISGHRSVSWYQQTPGQGLQFLFEYFSETQRNKGNFPGRFSGRQFSNSRSEMNVSTLELGDSALYLCASSLWDRTLDTQYFGPGTRLTVL.

This clonotype was counted between two and nine times. The J gene is TRBJ2-6, the V gene TRBV28, with TRBD1 as a possible D gene (6 bases). V was clipped by 10 bases and J by 4 bases, with 20 bases between them. Germline V gives CDR1 MDHEN, CDR2 SYDVKM. The CDR3 has 16 amino acids. CDR3 nucleotide sequence: TGTGCCACCACAGGGCAGGGCCCGCTCGGGGCCAACGTCCTGACTTTC. Its protein product is CATTGQGPLGANVLTF.

The chain is built from TRBV12-3 or TRBV12-4 and TRBJ2-2; D may be TRBD2 (5 bases). Trimming removed 0 bases from V and 1 base from J, with 12 bases in between. There are 17 residues in the CDR3. CDR3 sequence (DNA): TGTGCCAGCAGTTTAGCACGAGGCGGGTTGAACACCGGGGAGCTGTTTTTT. It is translated as CASSLARGGLNTGELFF.

The sample holds a few counts of this clonotype. V and J are TRBV29-1 and TRBJ2-7; 16 bases match TRBD2. J gave up 7 bases and V 4 bases, and 4 bases lay outside the gene matches. This CDR3 region has 14 residues. CDR1 is SQVTM and CDR2 is ANQGSEA in the germline V gene. The CDR3 DNA reads TGCAGCGTTGCGGGACTAGCGGGAGGGCGTGAGCAGTACTTC. Translation: CSVAGLAGGREQYF.

This clonotype was counted a few times. This chain joins TRBV30 and TRBJ2-1; 8 bases line up with TRBD2. Germline V lookup: CDR1 GTSNPN, CDR2 SVGIG (reference sequence). Losses at the gene ends were 4 bases for V and 14 bases for J; bases not matched to a gene: 16. This CDR3 comprises 14 residues. The CDR3 loop is CAWTPPGTSASKFF. CDR3 nucleotides: TGTGCCTGGACCCCACCCGGGACTAGTGCCAGCAAGTTCTTC.

This chain connects TRBV7-9 to TRBJ1-2; D uncertain. V was trimmed by 5 bases and J by 6 bases, leaving 19 bases between them. The CDR3 has 15 amino acids. Germline V lookup: CDR1 SEHNR, CDR2 FQNEAQ (reference sequence). CDR3 nucleotides: TGTGCCAGCAGCCCCGTGGGCAGATCGCAAGATGGCTACACCTTC. It encodes CASSPVGRSQDGYTF.

This clonotype was observed many times. This chain connects TRBV4-1 to TRBJ1-4; possible D gene TRBD1, 5 bases. The V gene's germline CDR1 is MGHRA and CDR2 YSYEKL. The CDR3 covers 14 residues. The V end lost 3 bases, the J end lost 8 bases, and 13 bases lay between the germline ends. CDR3 nucleotides: TGCGCCAGCAGCCATTACTTAGGGGCAGAAAAACTGTTTTTT. Protein product: CASSHYLGAEKLFF.

This clonotype has just a few counts. The chain has TRBV2 and TRBJ2-4; 7 bases map to TRBD1. Trimming removed 0 bases from V and 15 bases from J; junction bases left unmatched: 11. Germline V gene sequence: CDR1 SNHLY, CDR2 FYNNEI. This CDR3 is built from 14 residues. DNA of the CDR3: TGTGCCAGCAGTGAAGCAAACAGACAGGGTTCGTGGTACTTC. Its translation is CASSEANRQGSWYF.

The CDR3 protein is CSTSGGKGFTQYF. The CDR3 DNA reads as TGCAGTACCAGCGGAGGGAAAGGTTTTACGCAGTATTTT. V gene TRBV20-1 combines with J gene TRBJ2-3; a possible D gene is TRBD2 (6 bases). CDR3 length equals 13 residues. Germline CDR1 reads DFQATT; CDR2 reads SNEGSKA (reference sequence). V was shortened by 8 bases and J by 8 bases, with 20 bases between the two germline ends.

In its sample, this clonotype was seen a few times. The V gene is TRBV5-1, the J gene TRBJ2-5; 10 positions agree with TRBD1. The CDR3 extends over 17 amino acids. Germline V lookup: CDR1 SGHRS, CDR2 YFSETQ. J lost 4 bases, V lost 1 base, and 10 bases had no gene match. In DNA, the CDR3 is TGCGCCAGCAGCTTGACATTAAGACAGGGGGCCGCAGAGACCCAGTACTTC. This gives the protein CASSLTLRQGAAETQYF. Full variable domain (outside the CDR3, taken from reference TRBV5-1 and TRBJ2-5): KAGVTQTPRYLIKTRGQQVTLSCSPISGHRSVSWYQQTPGQGLQFLFEYFSETQRNKGNFPGRFSGRQFSNSRSEMNVSTLELGDSALYLCASSLTLRQGAAETQYFGPGTRLLVL.

This chain joins TRBV5-4 and TRBJ2-3; 10 bases are a match to TRBD1. Germline assignment: CDR1 SGHNT and CDR2 YYREEE (reference sequence). The CDR3 contains 14 residues. J gave up 3 bases and V 8 bases, and 6 bases lay outside the gene matches. DNA of the CDR3: TGTGCCAGTGGGACAGGGGACCTAACAGATACGCAGTATTTT. Residues: CASGTGDLTDTQYF.

This clonotype was detected ten times or more. J is TRBJ2-3 and V is TRBV7-3, with TRBD2 matching over 8 bases. This CDR3 region has 15 residues. The germline V gene encodes CDR1 SGHTA and CDR2 FQGTGA. The V and J ends lost 2 bases and 0 bases, in that order; junction bases with no gene match: 1. Here the CDR3 reads CASSLAGGSTDTQYF. CDR3 sequence (DNA): TGTGCCAGCAGCTTAGCGGGGGGAAGCACAGATACGCAGTATTTT.

This sequence joins TRBV5-6 and TRBJ1-6; 9 positions agree with TRBD1. J was trimmed by 8 bases and V by 0 bases; bases with no gene match: 3. CDR3 length: 15 amino acids. Per germline, CDR1 SGHDT and CDR2 YYEEEE. For the CDR3, the DNA is TGTGCCAGCAGCTTGGGGACAGGGGCGTATTCACCCCTCCACTTT. This encodes CASSLGTGAYSPLHF.

This clonotype appeared a single time. V is TRBV30 and J is TRBJ1-6; no clear D. The V and J ends lost 0 bases and 8 bases respectively, with 17 bases between them. The CDR3 has 16 amino acids. Looked up from germline, CDR1 is GTSNPN and CDR2 is SVGIG (reference sequence). CDR3 DNA sequence: TGTGCCTGGAGTGTACTATTATCGGACCGGGATTCACCCCTCCACTTT. Its protein is CAWSVLLSDRDSPLHF.

The J gene is TRBJ2-1, the V gene TRBV6-2 or TRBV6-3, with TRBD2 matching 8 bases. This CDR3 region has 15 residues. After removal of 7 bases from V and 8 bases from J, the junction contained 13 bases not matched to a gene. Germline CDR1 is MNHEY and CDR2 is SVGEGT. CDR3 protein: CASTSPREGRDEQFF. CDR3 nucleotides: TGTGCCAGCACCTCTCCCCGGGAGGGCCGGGATGAGCAGTTCTTC.

The chain couples TRBV7-2 to TRBJ2-1; 8 positions agree with TRBD2. The germline CDR1 and CDR2 sequences are SGHTA and FQGNSA. J gave up 8 bases and V 2 bases, and 8 bases lay outside the gene matches. The CDR3 covers 15 residues. CDR3 region: CASSLPGGPRDEQFF. CDR3 sequence (DNA): TGTGCCAGCAGCTTACCGGGAGGGCCAAGGGATGAGCAGTTCTTC.